The 17 T cell receptor beta chains below all came from one sample that was sequenced in a study of blood T cell repertoires in COVID-19 (dated by TCRdb to the early 2020s). Library method: the immunoSEQ multiplex PCR assay. TCRdb obtained this table from immuneACCESS and retained in-frame rearrangements with V and J assigned. These tables miss some clones; where compared with another copy, unresolved V genes account for less than half of the shortfall, and the remainder is unexplained. This sample is represented by more than 200,000 clones; approximately 90% of them were singletons. About 4% of the sample belongs to the ten largest clones. The sequenced material came from PBMCs or T cells enriched from blood (not recorded which). The receptor source for this set is a woman in her twenties or thirties who had recovered from COVID-19.

This clone was seen a few times. The V and J genes are TRBV11-2 and TRBJ2-2, with 7 bases aligning to TRBD2. There are 16 residues in the CDR3. Losses at the gene ends were 0 bases for V and 4 bases for J; bases not matched to a gene: 5. Germline loops: CDR1 SGHAT, CDR2 FQNNGV. The CDR3 spells CASSLEWDYITGELFF. The CDR3 region has the DNA TGTGCCAGCAGCTTAGAGTGGGACTATATCACCGGGGAGCTGTTTTTT.

The genes are TRBV5-1 and TRBJ1-2; 8 bases match TRBD1. Unmatched junction bases numbered 7, after V lost 1 base and J lost 2 bases. Per the germline V gene, CDR1 is SGHRS and CDR2 is YFSETQ. The CDR3 covers 16 residues. The CDR3 region is CASSLMSQGANYGYTF. CDR3 DNA: TGCGCCAGCAGCTTGATGAGTCAGGGGGCGAACTATGGCTACACCTTC.

This clone was counted at least ten times. The rearrangement links TRBV27 to TRBJ2-2; a weak D match, TRBD1 (5 bases). Looked up from germline, CDR1 is MNHEY and CDR2 is SMNVEV (reference sequence). The CDR3 runs to 16 residues. V lost 6 bases, J lost 5 bases, and 19 bases lay in between. The CDR3 sequence: CASRGRPVVGTGELFF. Here the CDR3 DNA reads TGTGCCAGCAGGGGGCGCCCAGTAGTTGGAACCGGGGAGCTGTTTTTT.

The genes are TRBV7-9 and TRBJ1-6; no firm D call. The CDR3 consists of 13 residues. The V end lost 5 bases, the J end lost 8 bases, and 10 bases lay between the germline ends. Per germline, CDR1 SEHNR and CDR2 FQNEAQ (reference sequence). Here the CDR3 reads CASSPASDSPLHF. In DNA, the CDR3 is TGTGCCAGCAGCCCGGCCAGCGATTCACCCCTCCACTTT.

J is TRBJ1-1 and V is TRBV21-1. TRBV21-1 is a known pseudogene. This CDR3 has 12 residues. Written as DNA, the CDR3 is TGTGCCAGCAGCAAATATAGCACTGAAGCTTTCTTT. Translation: CASSKYSTEAFF.

The chain links TRBV28 to TRBJ1-5, with a weak D call TRBD1 (6 bases). Trimming cost V 4 bases and J 6 bases, with 7 bases left between them. There are 12 residues in the CDR3. Germline V lookup: CDR1 MDHEN, CDR2 SYDVKM. The CDR3 is CASSYRAQPQHF. The DNA of the CDR3 is TGTGCCAGCAGTTACAGGGCTCAGCCCCAGCATTTT.

The chain carries TRBV5-6 and TRBJ1-4; D is unclear. V lost 4 bases, J lost 0 bases, and 7 bases lay in between. Germline CDR1 and CDR2: SGHDT and YYEEEE. The CDR3 contains 14 residues. CDR3 nucleotide sequence: TGTGCCAGCAGCAAGCAAACAACTAATGAAAAACTGTTTTTT. Protein: CASSKQTTNEKLFF. The entire variable domain, with the rest obtained from reference TRBV5-6 and TRBJ1-4, is as follows: DAGVTQSPTHLIKTRGQQVTLRCSPKSGHDTVSWYQQALGQGPQFIFQYYEEEERQRGNFPDRFSGHQFPNYSSELNVNALLLGDSALYLCASSKQTTNEKLFFGSGTQLSVL.

This clone was seen just once. The chain couples TRBV5-6 to TRBJ1-6; tentatively, D is TRBD1 (5 bases). The V and J ends lost 6 bases and 9 bases respectively, with 19 bases between them. The CDR3 consists of 15 residues. From germline, CDR1 is SGHDT and CDR2 YYEEEE. The CDR3 nucleotides read TGTGCCAGCACTGGGGGGGTCTCCGGCCGTTCACCCCTCCACTTT. The encoded protein is CASTGGVSGRSPLHF.

The chain has TRBV11-2 and TRBJ2-1; 10 bases match TRBD2. CDR1 is SGHAT and CDR2 is FQNNGV in the germline V gene. The V segment lost 6 bases and the J segment 8 bases; nucleotides outside the gene matches: 10. This CDR3 comprises 15 residues. The CDR3 sequence is CASRRAGGPGDEQFF. The DNA for the CDR3 is TGTGCCAGCAGGAGAGCGGGAGGGCCCGGTGATGAGCAGTTCTTC.

V usage is TRBV7-2 and J usage is TRBJ2-7; TRBD2 matches at 11 bases. V shed 2 bases and J 4 bases; nucleotides not matched to a gene: 10. Germline V gene sequence: CDR1 SGHTA, CDR2 FQGNSA. The CDR3 runs to 17 residues. CDR3 in DNA: TGTGCCAGCAGCTTAATAGCGGGAGGGCCACAGCGGTACGAGCAGTACTTC. This encodes CASSLIAGGPQRYEQYF.

This clone has more than one count but fewer than ten. The chain combines TRBV29-1 with TRBJ1-2; the D is unclear. Germline-derived CDR1 and CDR2 are SQVTM and ANQGSEA. The CDR3 is 11 amino acids. Trimming took off 7 bases at V and 6 bases at J, with 12 bases between the two ends. The CDR3 loop reads CSGAQPDGYTF. CDR3 in DNA: TGCAGCGGGGCCCAACCAGATGGCTACACCTTC.

J is TRBJ1-1 and V is TRBV20-1, with D unclear. The length of the CDR3 is 11 residues. From germline, CDR1 is DFQATT and CDR2 SNEGSKA (reference sequence). The CDR3 spells CSPPPTVEAFF. CDR3 bases: TGCAGCCCCCCTCCTACAGTAGAAGCTTTCTTT.

This clone came up once. The chain combines TRBV7-3 with TRBJ2-3; weak D call: TRBD2 (5 bases). Germline-derived CDR1 and CDR2 are SGHTA and FQGTGA. V lost 6 bases and J 1 base, leaving 14 bases between the germline ends. The CDR3 has 15 residues. CDR3 sequence: CASSDRGSGTDTQYF. CDR3 in DNA: TGTGCCAGCAGTGACCGGGGATCGGGCACAGATACGCAGTATTTT.

The chain is built from TRBV30 and TRBJ1-3; D possibly corresponds to TRBD1 (6 bases). V shed 4 bases and J shed 1 base, with 11 bases lying between them. Germline-derived CDR1 and CDR2 are GTSNPN and SVGIG (reference sequence). This CDR3 spans 14 amino acids. CDR3 sequence reads: CAWNRGFSGNTIYF. The CDR3 nucleotides read TGTGCCTGGAATAGGGGGTTTTCTGGAAACACCATATATTTT. The variable domain in full, completed from reference TRBV30 and TRBJ1-3, reads SQTIHQWPATLVQPVGSPLSLECTVEGTSNPNLYWYRQAAGRGLQLLFYSVGIGQISSEVPQNLSASRPQDRQFILSSKKLLLSDSGFYLCAWNRGFSGNTIYFGEGSWLTVV.

The rearrangement links TRBV19 to TRBJ1-5; D is uncertain. Trimming shortened V by 5 bases and J by 7 bases, and 12 bases separated the two germline ends. The CDR3 runs to 13 residues. CDR1 and CDR2 from the germline V gene are LNHDA and SQIVND (reference sequence). The chain's CDR3 is CASSLDSPQPQHF. The CDR3 region has the DNA TGTGCCAGTAGTTTGGACTCCCCCCAGCCCCAGCATTTT. The variable domain in full, completed from reference TRBV19 and TRBJ1-5, reads DGGITQSPKYLFRKEGQNVTLSCEQNLNHDAMYWYRQDPGQGLRLIYYSQIVNDFQKGDIAEGYSVSREKKESFPLTVTSAQKNPTAFYLCASSLDSPQPQHFGDGTRLSIL.

The count of this clone is one. The chain's CDR3 is CASSPTGRSGNTIYF. CDR3 nucleotide sequence: TGCGCCAGCAGCCCCACAGGGCGCTCTGGAAACACCATATATTTT. This chain joins TRBV5-1 and TRBJ1-3; D is possibly TRBD1 (6 bases). There are 15 residues in the CDR3. The V gene lost 4 bases and the J gene lost 0 bases, with 11 bases spanning the gap. Per germline, CDR1 SGHRS and CDR2 YFSETQ.

The rearrangement uses TRBV24-1 and TRBJ2-3; TRBD2 is a possible D gene (6 bases). The CDR3 has 16 residues. CDR1 and CDR2 (germline): KGHDR, SFDVKD. The V end was cut by 2 bases, the J end by 6 bases, with 17 bases between. This CDR3 is CATSDSVKASDDTQYF. CDR3 bases: TGTGCCACCAGTGATTCCGTAAAGGCTAGCGACGATACGCAGTATTTT.